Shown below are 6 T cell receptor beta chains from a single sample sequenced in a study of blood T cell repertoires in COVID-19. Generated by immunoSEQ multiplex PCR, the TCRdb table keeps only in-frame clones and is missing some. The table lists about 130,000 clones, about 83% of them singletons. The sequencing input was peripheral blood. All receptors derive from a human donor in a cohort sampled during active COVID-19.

This CDR3 reads CASRDAGEGQYEQYF. CDR3 bases: TGTGCCAGCAGGGACGCAGGGGAGGGTCAATACGAGCAGTACTTC. The V gene is TRBV6-5, the J gene TRBJ2-7, with D possibly being TRBD2 (7 bases). The CDR3 totals 15 residues. Trimming removed 6 bases from V and 4 bases from J, with 19 bases in between. CDR1 is MNHEY, CDR2 SVGAGI, per germline.

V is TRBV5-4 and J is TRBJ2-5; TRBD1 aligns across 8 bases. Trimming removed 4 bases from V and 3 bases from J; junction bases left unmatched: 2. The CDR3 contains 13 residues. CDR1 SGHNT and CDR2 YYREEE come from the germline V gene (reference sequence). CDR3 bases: TGTGCCAGCAGCAAGGACAGGGAAGAGACCCAGTACTTC. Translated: CASSKDREETQYF. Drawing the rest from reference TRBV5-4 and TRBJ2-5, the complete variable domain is ETGVTQSPTHLIKTRGQQVTLRCSSQSGHNTVSWYQQALGQGPQFIFQYYREEENGRGNFPPRFSGLQFPNYSSELNVNALELDDSALYLCASSKDREETQYFGPGTRLLVL.

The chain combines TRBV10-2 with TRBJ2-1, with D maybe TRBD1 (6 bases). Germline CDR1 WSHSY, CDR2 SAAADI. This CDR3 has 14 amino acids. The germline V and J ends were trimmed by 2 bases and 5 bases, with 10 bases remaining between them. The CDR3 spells CASSEAGTNNEQFF. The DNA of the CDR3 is TGCGCCAGCAGTGAGGCCGGGACAAACAATGAGCAGTTCTTC.

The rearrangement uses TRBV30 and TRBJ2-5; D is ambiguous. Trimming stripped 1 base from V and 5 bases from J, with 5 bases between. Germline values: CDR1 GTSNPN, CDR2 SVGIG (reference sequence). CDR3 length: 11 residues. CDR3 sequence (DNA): TGTGCCTGGAGTGCTCGGGAGACCCAGTACTTC. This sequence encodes CAWSARETQYF.

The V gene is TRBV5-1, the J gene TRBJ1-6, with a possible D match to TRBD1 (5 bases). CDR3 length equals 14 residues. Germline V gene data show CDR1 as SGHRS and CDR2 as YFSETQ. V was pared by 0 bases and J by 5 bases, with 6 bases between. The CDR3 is CASSLETDNSPLHF. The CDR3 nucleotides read TGCGCCAGCAGCTTGGAGACAGATAATTCACCCCTCCACTTT.

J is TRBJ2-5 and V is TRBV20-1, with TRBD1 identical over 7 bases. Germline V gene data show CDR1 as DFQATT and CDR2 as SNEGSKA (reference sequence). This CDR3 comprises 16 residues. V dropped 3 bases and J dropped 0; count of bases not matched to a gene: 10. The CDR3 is CSASSTGLGYQETQYF. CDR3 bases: TGCAGTGCTAGTTCGACAGGGCTAGGTTACCAAGAGACCCAGTACTTC.